The 15 T cell receptor beta chains listed next were all sequenced from one sample in a study of blood T cell repertoires in COVID-19. Data came from immunoSEQ multiplex PCR; TCRdb stores just in-frame clones and leaves some out. There are approximately 100,000 clones in the sample; approximately 92% occur only once, and approximately 5.4% lies in the top ten. Specimen: peripheral blood. Receptor source: a man aged 50 to 60 with active COVID-19.

J is TRBJ2-7 and V is TRBV5-1, with TRBD1 matching 9 bases. Germline V gene lookup returns CDR1 SGHRS and CDR2 YFSETQ. This CDR3 is 14 amino acids long. V shed 5 bases, J shed 5 bases, and the junction held 8 bases outside the gene matches. CDR3 DNA sequence: TGCGCCAGCAGTTCCTGGACAGGGGCGGACGAGCAGTACTTC. Protein sequence: CASSSWTGADEQYF.

The chain employs TRBV1 and TRBJ1-6; the table assigns TRBD1, which was not confirmed against the DNA. TRBV1 is a listed pseudogene. This CDR3 is built from 15 residues. The CDR3 bases are TGCACCAGCAGCCAAGATCAGGGGTATAATTCACCCCTCCACTTT. Protein sequence: CTSSQDQGYNSPLHF.

This clone was seen just once. This chain joins TRBV28 and TRBJ2-1; 8 positions match TRBD2. The germline gives CDR1 MDHEN, CDR2 SYDVKM. The CDR3 contains 13 residues. V dropped 4 bases and J dropped 10; count of bases not matched to a gene: 6. CDR3 sequence reads: CASSSGLVREQFF. CDR3 DNA sequence: TGTGCCAGCAGTTCGGGACTAGTCAGGGAGCAGTTCTTC. Filled out from reference TRBV28 and TRBJ2-1, the complete variable domain reads DVKVTQSSRYLVKRTGEKVFLECVQDMDHENMFWYRQDPGLGLRLIYFSYDVKMKEKGDIPEGYSVSREKKERFSLILESASTNQTSMYLCASSSGLVREQFFGPGTRLTVL.

The V and J genes are TRBV3-1 (or the pseudogene TRBV3-2) and TRBJ2-7; D gene unclear. The CDR3 covers 15 residues. Germline-derived CDR1 and CDR2 are LGHDT and YNNKEL (reference sequence). The V end lost 0 bases, the J end lost 2 bases, and 11 bases lay between the germline ends. The CDR3: CASSQDPTETYEQYF. The CDR3 region has the DNA TGTGCCAGCAGCCAAGATCCGACGGAGACCTACGAGCAGTACTTC.

The chain couples TRBV5-1 to TRBJ1-1, with 8 bases identical to TRBD1. Germline assignment: CDR1 SGHRS and CDR2 YFSETQ. The trim removed 0 bases at V and 2 bases at J, leaving 3 bases unmatched. The CDR3 loop spans 15 amino acids. This CDR3 reads CASSLGQGTNTEAFF. CDR3 bases: TGCGCCAGCAGCTTGGGACAGGGGACCAACACTGAAGCTTTCTTT.

V is TRBV5-6 and J is TRBJ1-3; possibly TRBD1 for D (5 bases). Germline CDR1 SGHDT, CDR2 YYEEEE. V was pared by 5 bases and J by 0 bases, with 12 bases between. This CDR3 has 15 residues. The CDR3 DNA reads as TGTGCCAGCAGTAGTAAGGGGTTCTCTGGAAACACCATATATTTT. Translated: CASSSKGFSGNTIYF. The full variable domain, its missing parts supplied by reference TRBV5-6 and TRBJ1-3, is DAGVTQSPTHLIKTRGQQVTLRCSPKSGHDTVSWYQQALGQGPQFIFQYYEEEERQRGNFPDRFSGHQFPNYSSELNVNALLLGDSALYLCASSSKGFSGNTIYFGEGSWLTVV.

The genes are TRBV28 and TRBJ2-7, with a tentative D call TRBD1 (7 bases). Germline CDR1 is MDHEN and CDR2 is SYDVKM. The CDR3 spans 14 residues. Trimming stripped 5 bases from V and 7 bases from J, with 18 bases between. CDR3 loop: CASSPPAQGREQYF. Written as DNA, the CDR3 is TGTGCCAGCAGTCCACCCGCACAGGGGAGGGAGCAGTACTTC.

The V call is TRBV5-1, the J call TRBJ2-5; TRBD2 agrees at 9 bases. The CDR3 consists of 15 residues. Looked up from germline, CDR1 is SGHRS and CDR2 is YFSETQ. Losses at the gene ends were 4 bases for V and 2 bases for J; bases not matched to a gene: 6. In DNA, the CDR3 is TGCGCCAGCAGCGGGGCTAGCGGGATACAAGAGACCCAGTACTTC. This sequence encodes CASSGASGIQETQYF.

The chain is built from TRBV2 and TRBJ1-4; 7 nucleotides agree with TRBD1. J gave up 0 bases and V 3 bases, and 1 base lay outside the gene matches. CDR3 length: 15 amino acids. Per the germline V gene, CDR1 is SNHLY and CDR2 is FYNNEI. CDR3 residues: CASSEQGATNEKLFF. CDR3 sequence (DNA): TGTGCCAGCAGTGAGCAGGGGGCAACTAATGAAAAACTGTTTTTT.

The CDR3 region is CASSTLGQGWHEQYF. CDR3 coding DNA: TGTGCCAGCAGTACCCTAGGACAGGGTTGGCACGAGCAGTACTTC. The rearrangement uses TRBV28 and TRBJ2-7; TRBD1 aligns across 8 bases. The CDR3 has 15 residues. In germline, CDR1 is MDHEN, CDR2 SYDVKM. After removal of 5 bases from V and 5 bases from J, the junction contained 11 bases not matched to a gene.

CDR3 in amino acids: CAWMRKDTFNEQFF. For the CDR3, the DNA is TGTGCCTGGATGCGAAAGGACACCTTCAATGAGCAGTTCTTC. The V and J genes are TRBV30 and TRBJ2-1, with a possible D match to TRBD1 (5 bases). The CDR3 spans 14 residues. Germline V CDR1 and CDR2: GTSNPN, SVGIG (reference sequence). V was trimmed by 4 bases and J by 6 bases, leaving 16 bases between them.

The V call is TRBV25-1, the J call TRBJ2-7; 8 nucleotides line up with TRBD1. The V gene end was trimmed by 10 bases and the J gene end by 5 bases; junction bases not matched to a gene: 10. The CDR3 runs to 13 residues. Germline V gene sequence: CDR1 MGHDK, CDR2 SYGVNS. The CDR3 sequence is CATVGQGRNEQYF. The CDR3 DNA is TGTGCCACCGTCGGACAGGGTAGGAACGAGCAGTACTTC.

The chain joins TRBV6-2 or TRBV6-3 to TRBJ1-6; TRBD1 aligns across 8 bases. With V trimmed by 5 bases and J by 7 bases, 13 bases remained unmatched. This CDR3 is built from 17 residues. Germline V gene data show CDR1 as MNHEY and CDR2 as SVGEGT. CDR3 nucleotides: TGTGCCAGCAGTACCGACAGGGGCGTTAGCAGAAATTCACCCCTCCACTTT. It translates to CASSTDRGVSRNSPLHF.

The chain uses TRBV28 and TRBJ2-1, with D possibly being TRBD1 (5 bases). V lost 2 bases and J lost 0, with 11 bases in between. Germline V gene sequence: CDR1 MDHEN, CDR2 SYDVKM. This CDR3 region has 16 residues. The CDR3: CASSLGAATSYNEQFF. In DNA form, the CDR3 reads TGTGCCAGCAGTTTAGGGGCGGCTACCTCCTACAATGAGCAGTTCTTC.

The rearrangement links TRBV5-8 to TRBJ1-2; tentatively, D is TRBD1 (5 bases). The germline V gene encodes CDR1 SGHTS and CDR2 YDEGEE. CDR3 length equals 14 residues. V was cut by 0 bases and J by 9 bases, with 15 bases left in between. CDR3 region: CASSLGAGIGSYTF. The CDR3, as DNA: TGTGCCAGCAGCTTGGGCGCAGGGATCGGTAGCTACACCTTC.